Listed here are 19 T cell receptor beta chains from one sample, sequenced in a study of shared clonotypes between healthy human individuals. Here immunoSEQ multiplex PCR was the method, and the copy in TCRdb shows in-frame clones only, minus some. This repertoire shows under 1,900,000 clones, less than 99% found once; its top ten account for around 0.33%. The sequencing sample was made of naive CD4+ T cells sorted from blood. The subset here: CD45RA+ positively selected. The receptors come from a man in his thirties or forties in good health.

In this sample, this clone turned up once. The same CDR3 is also encoded by other DNA sequences in this sample. The chain links TRBV5-1 to TRBJ2-5, with 15 bases aligning to TRBD2. The CDR3 sequence is 16 residues long. V dropped 4 bases and J dropped 1; count of bases not matched to a gene: 2. Germline V gene sequence: CDR1 SGHRS, CDR2 YFSETQ. The CDR3 DNA follows: TGCGCCAGCAGCCCGGGACTAGCGGGAGGCCAAGAGACCCAGTACTTC. Protein sequence: CASSPGLAGGQETQYF.

The chain is built from TRBV2 and TRBJ2-3; 7 bases are shared with TRBD1. The trim removed 1 base at V and 2 bases at J, leaving 3 bases unmatched. This CDR3 comprises 15 residues. CDR1 and CDR2 (germline): SNHLY, FYNNEI. CDR3 sequence reads: CASSEGQGNTDTQYF. For the CDR3, the DNA is TGTGCCAGCAGTGAAGGACAGGGAAACACAGATACGCAGTATTTT.

The chain recombines TRBV27 with TRBJ2-7; 10 bases match TRBD2. The CDR3 extends over 15 amino acids. With 2 bases clipped from V and 6 bases from J, the junction kept 7 bases outside the gene matches. CDR1 MNHEY and CDR2 SMNVEV come from the germline V gene (reference sequence). This CDR3 is CASSLLAGVVGEQYF. CDR3 bases: TGTGCCAGCAGTTTACTAGCGGGAGTAGTGGGCGAGCAGTACTTC.

CDR3 sequence reads: CASSQDRRRRNTGELFF. The CDR3 nucleotides are TGCGCCAGCAGCCAAGATAGGCGCAGGAGGAACACCGGGGAGCTGTTTTTT. The V gene is TRBV4-3, the J gene TRBJ2-2; D is ambiguous. V lost 0 bases and J lost 1, with 12 bases in between. This CDR3 comprises 17 residues. Germline values: CDR1 LGHNA, CDR2 YSLEER.

The chain links TRBV19 to TRBJ2-7, with TRBD1 identical over 8 bases. Per the germline V gene, CDR1 is LNHDA and CDR2 is SQIVND (reference sequence). The CDR3 consists of 14 residues. V lost 3 bases, J lost 6 bases, and 7 bases stayed unmatched. The CDR3 loop reads CASSISRQGFEQYF. The CDR3 DNA reads as TGTGCCAGTAGTATTTCACGACAGGGGTTCGAGCAGTACTTC.

The V gene is TRBV7-9, the J gene TRBJ2-7; a weak D match, TRBD2 (6 bases). Germline V gene lookup returns CDR1 SEHNR and CDR2 FQNEAQ (reference sequence). CDR3 length equals 18 residues. The V gene lost 1 base and the J gene lost 0 bases, with 19 bases spanning the gap. The CDR3 region is CASSLGRAGTYNSYEQYF. The CDR3 nucleotides are TGTGCCAGCAGCTTAGGGAGGGCAGGAACGTACAACTCCTACGAGCAGTACTTC.

The chain links TRBV29-1 to TRBJ2-2, with 10 bases lining up with TRBD2. The V and J ends lost 4 bases and 6 bases, in that order; junction bases with no gene match: 5. Germline lookup yields CDR1 SQVTM and CDR2 ANQGSEA. The CDR3 totals 14 residues. DNA of the CDR3: TGCAGCGTTGTCGCTCTAGCGGGAGCCGGGGAGCTGTTTTTT. Its protein is CSVVALAGAGELFF.

The chain combines TRBV27 with TRBJ2-2, with D possibly TRBD1 on 5 matching bases. Per germline, CDR1 MNHEY and CDR2 SMNVEV (reference sequence). The ends were cut back, 6 bases at V and 4 bases at J, with 12 bases in the middle. CDR3 length: 14 amino acids. The CDR3 here is CASRKDIFTGELFF. The DNA of the CDR3 is TGTGCCAGCAGGAAGGACATATTCACCGGGGAGCTGTTTTTT.

This chain uses TRBV29-1 with TRBJ2-5, with D possibly TRBD2 on 6 matching bases. Per germline, CDR1 SQVTM and CDR2 ANQGSEA. V lost 7 bases, J lost 2 bases, and 14 bases lay in between. CDR3 length: 13 amino acids. The CDR3 coding sequence is TGCAGCGCCGAAGGAGGGGCACAAGAGACCCAGTACTTC. It encodes CSAEGGAQETQYF.

The chain is built from TRBV6-1 and TRBJ2-5, with D uncertain. The V gene lost 4 bases and the J gene lost 4 bases, with 16 bases spanning the gap. CDR3 size: 15 residues. Germline values: CDR1 MNHNS, CDR2 SASEGT. The CDR3 reads CASSGSATMVETQYF. The CDR3, as DNA: TGTGCCAGCAGTGGAAGCGCGACAATGGTAGAGACCCAGTACTTC.

The gene calls are TRBV15 and TRBJ2-3; no firm D call. V dropped 0 bases and J dropped 2 bases, with 6 bases sitting between them. The CDR3 runs 14 residues. The germline V gene encodes CDR1 LNHNV and CDR2 YYDKDF (reference sequence). CDR3 DNA sequence: TGTGCCACCAGCAGAGATGGGGACACAGATACGCAGTATTTT. Translation gives CATSRDGDTDTQYF.

The genes are TRBV2 and TRBJ1-1; D gene uncertain. Germline CDR1 reads SNHLY; CDR2 reads FYNNEI. Trimming took 5 bases from V and 9 from J, leaving 28 bases between them. The CDR3 is 17 amino acids. In DNA, the CDR3 is TGTGCCAGCAGTTCTTTGCGAGGGAGAACACTTAAGGGCCAAGCTTTCTTT. Translation gives CASSSLRGRTLKGQAFF.

V is TRBV7-9 and J is TRBJ2-6, with D maybe TRBD2 (5 bases). The CDR3 totals 19 residues. Trimming removed 5 bases from V and 0 bases from J, with 20 bases in between. Germline values: CDR1 SEHNR, CDR2 FQNEAQ (reference sequence). The CDR3 protein is CASSRRRATLNSGANVLTF. DNA for the CDR3: TGTGCCAGCAGCCGCCGGCGGGCTACCCTTAACTCTGGGGCCAACGTCCTGACTTTC.

The CDR3 reads CASSLAFGSNQPQHF. The CDR3 DNA sequence: TGTGCCAGCAGTTTAGCTTTCGGAAGCAATCAGCCCCAGCATTTT. This sequence joins TRBV28 and TRBJ1-5; no definite D call. The germline gives CDR1 MDHEN, CDR2 SYDVKM. The CDR3 runs to 15 residues. Trimming left V 2 bases short and J 1 base short, with 9 bases between.

The chain couples TRBV11-2 to TRBJ1-4; 8 bases fit TRBD1. Germline V lookup: CDR1 SGHAT, CDR2 FQNNGV. This CDR3 is built from 15 residues. V shed 4 bases, J shed 7 bases, and the junction held 8 bases outside the gene matches. CDR3 amino acids: CASSSRRTGSEKLFF. The CDR3 DNA reads TGTGCCAGCAGCTCGCGTAGGACAGGGTCTGAAAAACTGTTTTTT.

The chain couples TRBV15 to TRBJ2-2; no firm D call. Trimming left V 0 bases short and J 0 bases short, with 14 bases between. The CDR3 runs to 18 residues. Germline-derived CDR1 and CDR2 are LNHNV and YYDKDF (reference sequence). The DNA for the CDR3 is TGTGCCACCAGCAGAGATCTGGGCGGATTCGCGAACACCGGGGAGCTGTTTTTT. Protein sequence: CATSRDLGGFANTGELFF.

The V gene is TRBV18, the J gene TRBJ2-3; D is unclear. Trimming cost V 6 bases and J 1 base, with 8 bases left between them. CDR1 and CDR2 from the germline V gene are KGHSH and LQKENI. The CDR3 is made up of 13 amino acids. CDR3 in amino acids: CASSSEGTDTQYF. The CDR3 DNA reads as TGTGCCAGCTCGTCCGAGGGCACAGATACGCAGTATTTT.

This chain uses TRBV4-1 with TRBJ2-3; D is uncertain. The CDR3 consists of 14 residues. Trimming took off 0 bases at V and 4 bases at J, with 8 bases between the two ends. In germline, CDR1 is MGHRA, CDR2 YSYEKL. The CDR3 sequence: CASSQDYRSDTQYF. The CDR3 coding sequence is TGCGCCAGCAGCCAAGATTACCGCTCAGATACGCAGTATTTT.

In this sample, this clone turned up once. The CDR3 DNA sequence: TGTGCCAGCAGTCCTCCCCCTGGGACGCCTGACTACGAGCAGTACTTC. Translation: CASSPPPGTPDYEQYF. The chain combines TRBV6-6 with TRBJ2-7; D could derive from TRBD1 or TRBD2 (5 bases each). The CDR3 covers 16 residues. The V gene's germline CDR1 is MNHNY and CDR2 SVGAGI (reference sequence). Trimming took 5 bases from V and 3 from J, leaving 20 bases between them.